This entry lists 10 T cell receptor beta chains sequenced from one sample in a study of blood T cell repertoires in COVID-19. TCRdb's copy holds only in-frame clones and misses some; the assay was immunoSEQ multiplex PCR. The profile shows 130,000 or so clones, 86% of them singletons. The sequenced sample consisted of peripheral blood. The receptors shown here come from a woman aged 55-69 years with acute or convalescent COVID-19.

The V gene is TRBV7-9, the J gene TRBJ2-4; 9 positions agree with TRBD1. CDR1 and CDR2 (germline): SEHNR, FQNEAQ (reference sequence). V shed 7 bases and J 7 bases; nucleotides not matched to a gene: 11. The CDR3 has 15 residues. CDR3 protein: CASTYTGGDWNIQYF. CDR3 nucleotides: TGTGCCAGCACCTATACAGGGGGCGATTGGAACATTCAGTACTTC.

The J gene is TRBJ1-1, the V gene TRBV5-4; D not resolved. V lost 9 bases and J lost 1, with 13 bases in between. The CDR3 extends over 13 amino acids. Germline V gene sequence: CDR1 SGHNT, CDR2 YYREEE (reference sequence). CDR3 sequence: CATTGDENTEAFF. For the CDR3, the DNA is TGTGCCACCACCGGGGATGAGAACACTGAAGCTTTCTTT.

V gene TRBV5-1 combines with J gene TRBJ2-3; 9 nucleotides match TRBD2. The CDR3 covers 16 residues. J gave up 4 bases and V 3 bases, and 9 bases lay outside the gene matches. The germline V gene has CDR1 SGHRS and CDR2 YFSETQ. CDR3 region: CASSWSAGGRADTQYF. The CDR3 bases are TGCGCCAGCAGCTGGTCAGCGGGGGGAAGGGCAGATACGCAGTATTTT.

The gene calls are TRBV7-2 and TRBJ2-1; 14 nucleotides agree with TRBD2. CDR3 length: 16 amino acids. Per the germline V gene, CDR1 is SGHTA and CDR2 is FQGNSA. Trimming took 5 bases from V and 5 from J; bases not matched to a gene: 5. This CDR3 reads CASSERLAGGHNEQFF. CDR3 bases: TGTGCCAGCAGCGAGCGACTAGCGGGGGGGCACAATGAGCAGTTCTTC.

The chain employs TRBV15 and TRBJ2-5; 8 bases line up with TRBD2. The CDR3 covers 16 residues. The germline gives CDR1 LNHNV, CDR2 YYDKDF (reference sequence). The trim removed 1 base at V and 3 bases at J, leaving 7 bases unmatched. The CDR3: CATSRALSGGEETQYF. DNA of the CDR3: TGTGCCACCAGCAGAGCATTAAGCGGGGGTGAAGAGACCCAGTACTTC. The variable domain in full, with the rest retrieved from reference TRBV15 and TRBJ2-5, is DAMVIQNPRYQVTQFGKPVTLSCSQTLNHNVMYWYQQKSSQAPKLLFHYYDKDFNNEADTPDNFQSRRPNTSFCFLDIRSPGLGDTAMYLCATSRALSGGEETQYFGPGTRLLVL.

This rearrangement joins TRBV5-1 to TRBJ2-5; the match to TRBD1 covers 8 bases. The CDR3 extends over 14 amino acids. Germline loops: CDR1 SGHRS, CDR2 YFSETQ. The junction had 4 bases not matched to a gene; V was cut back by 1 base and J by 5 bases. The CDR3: CASSLTGGKETQYF. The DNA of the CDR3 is TGCGCCAGCAGCTTGACAGGGGGAAAGGAGACCCAGTACTTC.

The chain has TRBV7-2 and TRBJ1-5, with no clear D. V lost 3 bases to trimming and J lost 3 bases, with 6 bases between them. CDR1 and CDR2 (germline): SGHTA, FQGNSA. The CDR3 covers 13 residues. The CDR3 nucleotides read TGTGCCAGCAGCTTGAGATACAATCAGCCCCAGCATTTT. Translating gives CASSLRYNQPQHF.

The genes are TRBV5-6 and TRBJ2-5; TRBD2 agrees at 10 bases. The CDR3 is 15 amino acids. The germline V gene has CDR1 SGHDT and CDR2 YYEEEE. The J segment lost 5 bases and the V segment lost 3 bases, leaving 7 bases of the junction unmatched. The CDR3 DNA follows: TGTGCCAGCAGCTGGCTAGCGGGGGTCAAGGAGACCCAGTACTTC. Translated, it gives CASSWLAGVKETQYF.

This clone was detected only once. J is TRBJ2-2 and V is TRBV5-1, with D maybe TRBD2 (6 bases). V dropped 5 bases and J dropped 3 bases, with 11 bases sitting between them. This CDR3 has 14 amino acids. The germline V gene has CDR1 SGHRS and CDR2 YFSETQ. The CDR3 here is CASRGGSYTGELFF. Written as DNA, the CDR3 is TGCGCCAGCAGGGGAGGCAGCTACACCGGGGAGCTGTTTTTT.

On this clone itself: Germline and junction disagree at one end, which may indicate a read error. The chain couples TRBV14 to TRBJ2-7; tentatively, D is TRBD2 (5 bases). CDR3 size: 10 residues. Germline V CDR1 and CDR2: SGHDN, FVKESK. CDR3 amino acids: CASSRRPEDF. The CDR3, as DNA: TGTGCCAGCAGCCGTAGGCCGGAGGACTTC.